One sample yielded the 8 T cell receptor beta chains listed below, sequenced in a study of OX40 agonist ivuxolimab in advanced cancers. The protocol was immunoSEQ multiplex PCR, while the TCRdb copy is restricted to in-frame clones and leaves out a portion. The profile shows roughly 65,000 clones, roughly 80% of them singletons. Sample: CD4+ or CD8+ T cells sorted from blood, taken in a trial of the OX40 agonist ivuxolimab. Source of these receptors: an adult with an advanced solid tumor such as melanoma, head and neck, liver or kidney cancer.

V is TRBV28 and J is TRBJ2-2; perhaps TRBD2 as D (6 bases). This CDR3 has 14 residues. Germline V gene data show CDR1 as MDHEN and CDR2 as SYDVKM. Trimming stripped 7 bases from V and 7 bases from J, with 16 bases between. This CDR3 is CASTGGGAVGELFF. DNA of the CDR3: TGTGCCAGCACAGGAGGAGGGGCGGTCGGGGAGCTGTTTTTT. The variable domain in full, with the rest retrieved from reference TRBV28 and TRBJ2-2, is DVKVTQSSRYLVKRTGEKVFLECVQDMDHENMFWYRQDPGLGLRLIYFSYDVKMKEKGDIPEGYSVSREKKERFSLILESASTNQTSMYLCASTGGGAVGELFFGEGSRLTVL.

This chain connects TRBV9 to TRBJ2-7; D call uncertain. Germline V gives CDR1 SGDLS, CDR2 YYNGEE. The CDR3 is 14 residues long. V lost 0 bases, J lost 2 bases, and 9 bases lay in between. The CDR3 is CASSVGAPTYEQYF. The DNA for the CDR3 is TGTGCCAGCAGCGTAGGAGCGCCGACCTACGAGCAGTACTTC. Full variable domain (outside the CDR3, taken from reference TRBV9 and TRBJ2-7): DSGVTQTPKHLITATGQRVTLRCSPRSGDLSVYWYQQSLDQGLQFLIQYYNGEERAKGNILERFSAQQFPDLHSELNLSSLELGDSALYFCASSVGAPTYEQYFGPGTRLTVT.

The chain combines TRBV6-1 with TRBJ1-1; D unresolved. Trimming took 5 bases from V and 3 from J, leaving 13 bases between them. The CDR3 has 14 residues. CDR1 and CDR2 (germline): MNHNS, SASEGT. CDR3 nucleotides: TGTGCCAGCAGTCCCCGAATGGCGGACACTGAAGCTTTCTTT. Protein product: CASSPRMADTEAFF.

The chain recombines TRBV11-2 with TRBJ2-5; possibly TRBD1 for D (7 bases). Trimming left V 0 bases short and J 7 bases short, with 15 bases between. This CDR3 has 15 amino acids. In germline, CDR1 is SGHAT, CDR2 FQNNGV. The CDR3 region has the DNA TGTGCCAGCAGCTTAGAAGGCAGGGGGGTGGGGACCCAGTACTTC. This gives the protein CASSLEGRGVGTQYF. Full variable domain (rest looked up from reference TRBV11-2 and TRBJ2-5): EAGVAQSPRYKIIEKRQSVAFWCNPISGHATLYWYQQILGQGPKLLIQFQNNGVVDDSQLPKDRFSAERLKGVDSTLKIQPAKLEDSAVYLCASSLEGRGVGTQYFGPGTRLLVL.

The rearrangement uses TRBV2 and TRBJ1-3; D might be TRBD1 (6 bases). The length of the CDR3 is 14 residues. V was pared by 2 bases and J by 3 bases, with 8 bases between. Germline values: CDR1 SNHLY, CDR2 FYNNEI. The CDR3 protein is CASSERGYGNTIYF. The CDR3, as DNA: TGTGCCAGCAGTGAAAGGGGGTATGGAAACACCATATATTTT.

V usage is TRBV30 and J usage is TRBJ2-7; no clear D. The CDR3 contains 13 residues. Germline V lookup: CDR1 GTSNPN, CDR2 SVGIG (reference sequence). Trimming cost V 2 bases and J 4 bases, with 12 bases left between them. CDR3 sequence reads: CAWSNSQAYEQYF. CDR3 DNA: TGTGCCTGGAGTAATAGTCAGGCGTACGAGCAGTACTTC.

This chain uses TRBV28 with TRBJ2-5; a possible D gene is TRBD2 (5 bases). Germline V gene lookup returns CDR1 MDHEN and CDR2 SYDVKM. This CDR3 region has 13 residues. V lost 3 bases and J lost 3, with 8 bases in between. The CDR3 DNA follows: TGTGCCAGCAGTTTCCCAGCGGAAGAGACCCAGTACTTC. Residues: CASSFPAEETQYF.

This rearrangement joins TRBV5-1 to TRBJ1-1; D gene ambiguous. CDR1 is SGHRS and CDR2 is YFSETQ in the germline V gene. This CDR3 comprises 11 residues. V gave up 4 bases and J gave up 6 bases, with 7 bases separating them. CDR3 nucleotide sequence: TGCGCCAGCAGCAACGGCCCTGAAGCTTTCTTT. Translating it yields CASSNGPEAFF.